Here is one T cell receptor beta chain with its context. Trimming took 0 bases from V and 4 from J, leaving 16 bases between them. This CDR3 comprises 16 residues. CDR1 and CDR2 from the germline V gene are SGHNT and YYREEE (reference sequence). This sample stems from a study of radiotherapy plus CTLA-4 blockade in lung cancer. At the level of the study: Among patients, approximately 17% showed objective responses, and approximately 30% had disease control.

Libraries were prepared by immunoSEQ multiplex PCR; TCRdb keeps only in-frame clonotypes and omits some of them. The repertoire holds around 70,000 clones, with about four fifths as singletons. This chain joins TRBV5-4 and TRBJ2-5; D is unclear. The clonotype comes from a human donor with non-small cell lung cancer who had a partial response to radiotherapy plus ipilimumab. The specimen was peripheral blood, collected from a patient treated with radiotherapy plus ipilimumab. The CDR3 nucleotides read TGTGCCAGCAGCTTGGATCGGGTTTCAGTGGCAGAGACCCAGTACTTC. The encoded protein is CASSLDRVSVAETQYF.